Below, 29 T cell receptor beta chains from the same sample are listed, as sequenced in a study of regulatory T cells in long-lasting Graves disease. Arm-PCR of CDR3 regions and iRepertoire HTBI primers were used to build TCR beta libraries. TCRdb called the multiplex PCR reads again in MiXCR, with one record for every CDR3 protein. This sample has 400,000 or so distinct CDR3 sequences, with less than 25% found just once. Time point specified: persistent/refractory GD, antithyroid drugs over 5 years with positive TRAb. PBMCs were the source of the RNA used for TCR sequencing. This sample comprised peripheral blood mononuclear cells (PBMCs), obtained when the disease was refractory, from a patient treated with antithyroid drugs. The receptors were sampled from a female donor with Graves disease.

The chain carries TRBV7-3 and TRBJ2-7, with 7 nucleotides matching TRBD1. The trim removed 5 bases at V and 2 bases at J, leaving 6 bases unmatched. The CDR3 covers 14 residues. Germline values: CDR1 SGHTA, CDR2 FQGTGA. As DNA, the CDR3 is TGTGCCAGCAGCCCGACAGGGTTGACCTACGAGCAGTACTTC. Translated: CASSPTGLTYEQYF.

This clonotype was seen many times. The chain couples TRBV12-3 or TRBV12-4 to TRBJ2-7; no clear D gene. The length of the CDR3 is 13 residues. V was shortened by 3 bases and J by 4 bases, with 10 bases between the two germline ends. The CDR3 bases are TGTGCCAGCAGTTTTGGTTCTCTATACGAGCAGTACTTC. Residues: CASSFGSLYEQYF.

For this clonotype: A much larger clone differs by one base, so this may be a read error. The chain combines TRBV6-5 with TRBJ1-2; D gene uncertain. Trimming left V 3 bases short and J 7 bases short, with 15 bases between. The CDR3 spans 14 residues. Germline V gives CDR1 MNHEY, CDR2 SVGAGI. The chain's CDR3 is CASSYEATDVGYTF. The CDR3 nucleotides are TGTGCCAGCAGTTATGAGGCCACCGACGTTGGCTACACCTTC.

On this clonotype itself: One base away lies a much larger clone, so this may be a sequencing read error. V is TRBV11-2 and J is TRBJ2-7; a possible D gene is TRBD1 (6 bases). This CDR3 contains 13 residues. V dropped 2 bases and J dropped 5 bases, with 10 bases sitting between them. The germline V gene encodes CDR1 SGHAT and CDR2 FQNNGV. CDR3 in amino acids: CASSLSGDHEQYF. The CDR3 region has the DNA TGTGCCAGCAGCTTATCAGGGGATCACGAGCAGTACTTC.

This clonotype was detected many times. The junction differs from germline at one of its ends, possibly a read error. V usage is TRBV7-9 and J usage is TRBJ2-2; 7 positions match TRBD2. Germline V gene data show CDR1 as SEHNR and CDR2 as FQNEAQ (reference sequence). CDR3 size: 15 residues. The CDR3 DNA sequence: TGTGCCAGCAGTTTAGGCGGGGGATACACCGGGGAGCTGTTTTTT. This translates into CASSLGGGYTGELFF.

The chain couples TRBV11-1 to TRBJ2-1, with D possibly TRBD2 on 5 matching bases. The germline CDR1 and CDR2 sequences are SGHAT and FQDESV (reference sequence). There are 12 residues in the CDR3. V was shortened by 2 bases and J by 8 bases, with 7 bases between the two germline ends. The CDR3 region is CASSLSGDEQFF. CDR3 coding DNA: TGTGCCAGCAGCTTATCCGGGGATGAGCAGTTCTTC.

This clonotype came up many times. The chain uses TRBV2 and TRBJ2-2; maybe TRBD2 (6 bases). Trimming cost V 4 bases and J 2 bases, with 8 bases left between them. CDR3 size: 14 residues. Germline CDR1 reads SNHLY; CDR2 reads FYNNEI. The CDR3 DNA reads as TGTGCCAGCAGTGTCGGGAGAAACACCGGGGAGCTGTTTTTT. It is translated as CASSVGRNTGELFF.

The chain is built from TRBV4-1 and TRBJ2-3; D perhaps matches TRBD1 (6 bases). Looked up from germline, CDR1 is MGHRA and CDR2 is YSYEKL. Trimming took 0 bases from V and 6 from J, leaving 13 bases between them. CDR3 length: 15 residues. The CDR3 reads CASSQEMGALDTQYF. CDR3 in DNA: TGCGCCAGCAGCCAAGAAATGGGGGCATTGGATACGCAGTATTTT.

The CDR3 region is CASSYSAGVNRPPLHF. In nucleotides, the CDR3 is TGTGCCAGCAGCTACTCGGCTGGGGTAAATAGGCCACCCCTCCACTTT. This chain links TRBV7-2 with TRBJ1-6; D not resolved. Trimming took off 4 bases at V and 11 bases at J, with 21 bases between the two ends. The CDR3 totals 16 residues. Germline values: CDR1 SGHTA, CDR2 FQGNSA.

This clonotype was seen a handful of times. Since a much larger clone is just one base distant, this may be a read error. The genes are TRBV12-3 or TRBV12-4 and TRBJ2-7; 8 bases align to TRBD2. The CDR3 totals 17 residues. The J segment lost 3 bases and the V segment lost 0 bases, leaving 10 bases of the junction unmatched. The CDR3 DNA reads as TGTGCCAGCAGTTTAGCCCGACCGGGACTAGGGTACTACGAGCAGTACTTC. Translated: CASSLARPGLGYYEQYF.

The genes are TRBV7-9 and TRBJ1-6; D ambiguous. V was cut by 2 bases and J by 10 bases, with 9 bases left in between. CDR1 is SEHNR and CDR2 is FQNEAQ in the germline V gene (reference sequence). The CDR3 has 13 amino acids. Here the CDR3 reads CASSLNLGSPLHF. The CDR3 nucleotides are TGTGCCAGCAGCTTAAACCTGGGATCACCCCTCCACTTT.

This clonotype occurred many times. V is TRBV6-1 and J is TRBJ1-2; 8 nucleotides agree with TRBD1. The ends lost 5 bases at V and 4 bases at J; junction bases unmatched: 6. Germline lookup yields CDR1 MNHNS and CDR2 SASEGT. This CDR3 region has 14 residues. The chain's CDR3 is CASSNTGGTYGYTF. The CDR3 DNA sequence: TGTGCCAGCAGTAATACAGGGGGAACCTATGGCTACACCTTC.

This clonotype turned up a few times. The chain combines TRBV11-3 with TRBJ2-1; 11 bases match TRBD1. The V gene end was trimmed by 5 bases and the J gene end by 7 bases; junction bases not matched to a gene: 4. The CDR3 runs 14 residues. Germline V gene lookup returns CDR1 SGHNT and CDR2 YENEEA. The CDR3 DNA is TGTGCCAGCAGCCGGGACAGGGGGGCGAATGAGCAGTTCTTC. This translates into CASSRDRGANEQFF.

This clonotype has a count of ten or more. The V gene is TRBV7-2, the J gene TRBJ2-7; 7 bases are a match to TRBD2. Losses at the gene ends were 1 base for V and 6 bases for J; bases not matched to a gene: 9. Germline CDR1 SGHTA, CDR2 FQGNSA. This CDR3 is 15 amino acids long. CDR3 loop: CASSLDGVGTTEQYF. Here the CDR3 DNA reads TGTGCCAGCAGCTTAGATGGGGTAGGGACTACCGAGCAGTACTTC.

The chain has TRBV19 and TRBJ2-6; a weak D match, TRBD1 (5 bases). There are 16 residues in the CDR3. Germline V lookup: CDR1 LNHDA, CDR2 SQIVND (reference sequence). V was shortened by 3 bases and J by 1 base, with 10 bases between the two germline ends. The CDR3 here is CASSIGHPSGANVLTF. CDR3 DNA sequence: TGTGCCAGTAGTATCGGACACCCATCTGGGGCCAACGTCCTGACTTTC.

The chain uses TRBV2 and TRBJ1-5; unclear D gene. Deletions cut 1 base from V and 2 bases from J, with 9 bases between. In germline, CDR1 is SNHLY, CDR2 FYNNEI. The CDR3 sequence is 15 residues long. The CDR3 nucleotides read TGTGCCAGCAGTGAAGTGGCTATGGGCAATCAGCCCCAGCATTTT. Protein sequence: CASSEVAMGNQPQHF.

This clonotype was detected many times. V and J are TRBV7-2 and TRBJ1-4; maybe TRBD1 (6 bases). Germline V CDR1 and CDR2: SGHTA, FQGNSA. V was clipped by 3 bases and J by 8 bases, with 16 bases between them. CDR3 length: 15 amino acids. The CDR3 reads CASSLGGGGREKLFF. The CDR3 DNA follows: TGTGCCAGCAGCTTGGGAGGGGGAGGACGCGAAAAACTGTTTTTT.

At least ten counts were recorded for this clonotype. The chain recombines TRBV7-2 with TRBJ2-7; 14 nucleotides align to TRBD2. The germline CDR1 and CDR2 sequences are SGHTA and FQGNSA. V shed 6 bases and J 5 bases; nucleotides not matched to a gene: 3. This CDR3 has 14 residues. Written as DNA, the CDR3 is TGTGCCAGCAGTTTGGGACTAGCGGGAGACGAGCAGTACTTC. Amino acids: CASSLGLAGDEQYF.

This clonotype was seen a few times. The junction differs from germline at one of its ends, possibly a read error. The gene calls are TRBV20-1 and TRBJ2-7; TRBD1 aligns across 9 bases. The germline V gene has CDR1 DFQATT and CDR2 SNEGSKA (reference sequence). The length of the CDR3 is 13 residues. For the CDR3, the DNA is TGCAGTGCCCGGGACAGGGCCGGCTACGGGCAGTACTTC. Protein: CSARDRAGYGQYF.

This clonotype was counted ten times or more. The V gene is TRBV30, the J gene TRBJ2-7; maybe TRBD2 (6 bases). Trimming cost V 1 base and J 2 bases, with 9 bases left between them. CDR1 and CDR2 (germline): GTSNPN, SVGIG (reference sequence). The CDR3 has 13 residues. The CDR3 nucleotides read TGTGCCTGGAGTGCGGGACTGCCCTACGAGCAGTACTTC. It yields the protein CAWSAGLPYEQYF.

This clonotype was detected a few times. J is TRBJ2-6 and V is TRBV19; D unresolved. This CDR3 contains 16 residues. Per germline, CDR1 LNHDA and CDR2 SQIVND (reference sequence). V was clipped by 10 bases and J by 0 bases, with 16 bases between them. CDR3 loop: CATSGYSLSGANVLTF. In DNA, the CDR3 is TGTGCCACCTCGGGCTATAGCCTCTCTGGGGCCAACGTCCTGACTTTC.

CDR3 sequence: CAWGGEQTYNEQFF. As DNA, the CDR3 is TGTGCCTGGGGGGGGGAGCAGACATACAATGAGCAGTTCTTC. V and J are TRBV30 and TRBJ2-5, with TRBD2 matching over 7 bases. Matching the DNA end better, TRBJ2-1 makes the J call doubtful. Germline CDR1 reads GTSNPN; CDR2 reads SVGIG (reference sequence). The CDR3 consists of 14 residues.

The table lists this clonotype with a few counts. V gene TRBV20-1 combines with J gene TRBJ1-2; D not resolved. The CDR3 sequence is 13 residues long. Trimming shortened V by 3 bases and J by 0 bases, and 8 bases separated the two germline ends. Germline CDR1 and CDR2: DFQATT and SNEGSKA (reference sequence). Written as DNA, the CDR3 is TGCAGTGCTAGGCACAGTGCTAACTATGGCTACACCTTC. Translated, it gives CSARHSANYGYTF.

This clonotype was seen many times. This chain links TRBV12-3 or TRBV12-4 with TRBJ1-1; a weak D match, TRBD1 (6 bases). V was trimmed by 6 bases and J by 4 bases, leaving 12 bases between them. The CDR3 extends over 13 amino acids. CDR3: CASRTGLVTEAFF. In DNA form, the CDR3 reads TGTGCCAGCAGAACAGGGTTGGTCACTGAAGCTTTCTTT.

Remarks on this clonotype: Lacking the conserved final phenylalanine or tryptophan, this CDR3 likely reflects a read error. The chain recombines TRBV3-1 with TRBJ2-7; TRBD2 matches 10 bases. CDR3 length: 17 amino acids. The germline CDR1 and CDR2 sequences are LGHDT and YNNKEL (reference sequence). Unmatched junction bases numbered 12, after V lost 4 bases and J lost 3 bases. CDR3 region: CASSPGLARKGDYEQYS. The DNA for the CDR3 is TGTGCCAGCAGCCCGGGACTAGCGCGAAAAGGCGACTACGAGCAGTACTCC.

This clonotype has at least ten counts. The chain employs TRBV7-2 and TRBJ2-4; D may match TRBD1 or TRBD2 (5 bases each). The germline V and J ends were trimmed by 3 bases and 5 bases, with 11 bases remaining between them. This CDR3 spans 14 amino acids. Germline V lookup: CDR1 SGHTA, CDR2 FQGNSA. CDR3 amino acids: CASSFWGIQNIQYF. The CDR3 bases are TGTGCCAGCAGCTTTTGGGGGATTCAAAACATTCAGTACTTC.

This clonotype has just a few counts. This chain links TRBV7-2 with TRBJ1-5; D is perhaps TRBD1 (5 bases). The CDR3 extends over 15 amino acids. Germline V CDR1 and CDR2: SGHTA, FQGNSA. V lost 1 base, J lost 5 bases, and 12 bases lay in between. The CDR3 DNA is TGTGCCAGCAGCTTAGACGGAGGGGTAGATCAGCCCCAGCATTTT. Protein product: CASSLDGGVDQPQHF.

There are many counts of this clonotype. This chain joins TRBV28 and TRBJ2-5; possibly TRBD2 for D (5 bases). Per the germline V gene, CDR1 is MDHEN and CDR2 is SYDVKM. The V end was cut by 6 bases, the J end by 2 bases, with 7 bases between. CDR3 length: 12 amino acids. CDR3 in DNA: TGTGCCAGCAGGTCGGGACAAGAGACCCAGTACTTC. It translates to CASRSGQETQYF.

J is TRBJ1-2 and V is TRBV10-3, with D possibly being TRBD1 (5 bases). Germline V gene sequence: CDR1 ENHRY, CDR2 SYGVKD. This CDR3 comprises 14 residues. Trimming left V 7 bases short and J 5 bases short, with 17 bases between. The CDR3 bases are TGTGCCATCACCGAGGGGAGGGCGGGGTATGGCTACACCTTC. Translated, it gives CAITEGRAGYGYTF.